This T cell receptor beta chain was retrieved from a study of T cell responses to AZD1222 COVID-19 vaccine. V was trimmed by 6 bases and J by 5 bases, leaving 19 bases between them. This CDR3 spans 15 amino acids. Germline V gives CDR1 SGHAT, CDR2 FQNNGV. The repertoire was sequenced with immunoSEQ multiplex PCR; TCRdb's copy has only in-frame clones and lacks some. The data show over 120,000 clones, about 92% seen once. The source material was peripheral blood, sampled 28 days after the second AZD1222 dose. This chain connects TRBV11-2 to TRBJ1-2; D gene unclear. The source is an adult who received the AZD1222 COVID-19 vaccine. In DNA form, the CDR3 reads TGTGCCAGCAGTTTTACAAGTCAAAGTGGATATGGCTACACCTTC. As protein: CASSFTSQSGYGYTF.